The source of this T cell receptor (beta chain) is a study of T cells in Graves' hyperthyroidism and ophthalmopathy. Researchers took RNA transcripts and amplified the TCR beta CDR3 regions from them. The primer set for the first-round RT-PCR of the TCR CDR3 was HTBI. TCRdb re-called the multiplex PCR reads with MiXCR, one entry per CDR3 protein. The table lists about 840,000 distinct CDR3 sequences, over 35% of them singletons. This clonotype was detected many times. Germline lookup yields CDR1 SNHLY and CDR2 FYNNEI. V dropped 0 bases and J dropped 3 bases, with 11 bases sitting between them. This CDR3 comprises 15 residues.

The J gene is TRBJ1-1, the V gene TRBV2; a possible D gene is TRBD1 (5 bases). This TCR came from a man younger than 35 with Graves' hyperthyroidism. The material sequenced was blood. The CDR3 protein is CASSEAMPGDTEAFF. CDR3 nucleotides: TGTGCCAGCAGTGAAGCTATGCCGGGGGACACTGAAGCTTTCTTT.